This T cell receptor (beta chain) emerged from a study of T cells in Graves' hyperthyroidism and ophthalmopathy. Looking at the study overall: Peripheral blood samples were taken at initial diagnosis, prior to any treatment.

The CDR3 covers 14 residues. Germline V lookup: CDR1 SEHNR, CDR2 FQNEAQ (reference sequence). The ends were cut back, 5 bases at V and 4 bases at J, with 14 bases in the middle. TCR beta CDR3 region amplification was performed from RNA transcripts. The primer set for the first-round RT-PCR of the TCR CDR3 was HTBI. Each CDR3 protein gets one entry after TCRdb re-called the multiplex PCR reads with MiXCR. This repertoire shows some 250,000 distinct CDR3 sequences, 13% to 15% found once; its top ten account for 13%. The chain employs TRBV7-9 and TRBJ1-2; tentative D call: TRBD1 (6 bases). This TCR derives from a woman aged 40 to 55 with Graves' hyperthyroidism that later progressed to Graves' ophthalmopathy. Sequences were obtained from blood. The CDR3 DNA is TGTGCCAGCAGCCCCCCCGGGACATCCTATGGCTACACCTTC. Translating it yields CASSPPGTSYGYTF.